This TCR beta chain comes out of a study of blood T cell repertoires in COVID-19. The overall study: T cells, B-cell-depleted T cells, or PBMCs provided the cDNA or gDNA that served as material.

Individuals aged about 18 to 90 years were recruited from 24 US areas. The recovered donors of Cohort 3 showed two negative PCRs, clearance, or symptom resolution. Germline V gene lookup returns CDR1 MGHDK and CDR2 SYGVNS. The length of the CDR3 is 13 residues. Deletions cut 3 bases from V and 1 base from J, with 6 bases between. In the authors' methods: Estimation of nucleated cell counts relied on the amplification of reference gene primers. Generated by immunoSEQ multiplex PCR, the TCRdb table keeps only in-frame clones and is missing some. D and trimming come from the DNA, and the V and J calls and clone size come from that table. The table has a few hundred thousand clones, about 85% seen once; the top ten hold around 2.3%.

This clonotype was sampled from a woman aged 45-59 years who had recovered from COVID-19. Sequenced input: PBMCs or T cells enriched from blood (not recorded which). The chain uses TRBV25-1 and TRBJ1-1; unclear D gene. This chain's CDR3 is CASSEQENTEAFF. The DNA of the CDR3 is TGTGCCAGCAGTGAGCAGGAGAACACTGAAGCTTTCTTT.